Following are 27 T cell receptor beta chains from one sample sequenced in a study of T-cell memory formation after mild COVID-19. TCRdb re-derived calls from the 5' RACE reads in MiXCR, one entry per CDR3 protein. Of roughly 400,000 distinct CDR3 sequences in the sample, about a sixth are singletons; the top ten hold 20% to 25%. Sequencing was carried out using PBMCs or a T cell subset sorted from them (not recorded which). These receptors all stem from a man younger than 30 who had mild COVID-19 (a few samples of this study predate the infection). Cell type and time point are not known.

This clonotype was counted only a few times. The CDR3 nucleotides read TGCGCCAGCAGCCAAGGCGAGGGACTAGCGGCTACAGATACGCAGTATTTT. Translated: CASSQGEGLAATDTQYF. The chain combines TRBV4-3 with TRBJ2-3, with TRBD2 matching 11 bases. The CDR3 extends over 17 amino acids. Germline CDR1 is LGHNA and CDR2 is YSLEER. J lost 3 bases, V lost 1 base, and 6 bases had no gene match.

The chain links TRBV7-8 to TRBJ1-1; perhaps TRBD1 as D (5 bases). Trimming shortened V by 2 bases and J by 7 bases, and 14 bases separated the two germline ends. The CDR3 consists of 14 residues. The germline V gene encodes CDR1 SGHVS and CDR2 FQNEAQ. CDR3 residues: CASSLNPGADEAFF. The CDR3 DNA reads as TGTGCCAGCAGCTTAAACCCCGGGGCAGATGAAGCTTTCTTT. Supplemented by reference TRBV7-8 and TRBJ1-1, the full variable domain reads GAGVSQSPRYKVAKRGQDVALRCDPISGHVSLFWYQQALGQGPEFLTYFQNEAQLDKSGLPSDRFFAERPEGSVSTLKIQRTQQEDSAVYLCASSLNPGADEAFFGQGTRLTVV.

The V gene is TRBV4-2, the J gene TRBJ2-3; 9 nucleotides align to TRBD2. V lost 0 bases, J lost 5 bases, and 6 bases stayed unmatched. The CDR3 contains 16 residues. The germline CDR1 and CDR2 sequences are LGHNA and YNFKEQ. Here the CDR3 DNA reads TGTGCCAGCAGCCAAGATGGCGGGGGGGTTATAGATACGCAGTATTTT. Translated: CASSQDGGGVIDTQYF.

The rearrangement joins TRBV9 to TRBJ2-5; D is unresolved. V was pared by 0 bases and J by 4 bases, with 10 bases between. The CDR3 has 14 residues. The germline CDR1 and CDR2 sequences are SGDLS and YYNGEE. CDR3 nucleotide sequence: TGTGCCAGCAGCGTAGGGGGTATCGGAGAGACCCAGTACTTC. It specifies CASSVGGIGETQYF.

This sequence joins TRBV7-3 and TRBJ2-1, with D tentatively TRBD1 or TRBD2 (5 bases each). V gave up 2 bases and J gave up 2 bases, with 10 bases separating them. The CDR3 consists of 15 residues. Looked up from germline, CDR1 is SGHTA and CDR2 is FQGTGA. The CDR3 nucleotides are TGTGCCAGCAGCTTAGATGGGACGGCCTACAATGAGCAGTTCTTC. Translating it yields CASSLDGTAYNEQFF.

The chain recombines TRBV5-1 with TRBJ2-5; TRBD2 aligns across 7 bases. The CDR3 is 15 amino acids. Trimming at V came to 7 bases and at J to 4 bases, leaving 13 bases not matched to a gene. CDR1 and CDR2 from the germline V gene are SGHRS and YFSETQ. The CDR3 loop reads CASSSRPGGAETQYF. The CDR3 bases are TGCGCCAGCTCCTCCCGTCCGGGGGGAGCAGAGACCCAGTACTTC.

The CDR3 coding sequence is TGCGCCAGCAGCCCGGGGGGTGGGGGGCGCGAGGATACGCAGTATTTT. Protein: CASSPGGGGREDTQYF. The chain recombines TRBV4-3 with TRBJ2-3, with D possibly being TRBD2 (7 bases). V was clipped by 4 bases and J by 6 bases, with 20 bases between them. This CDR3 contains 16 residues. Germline CDR1 reads LGHNA; CDR2 reads YSLEER.

In this sample, this clonotype turned up a few times. V usage is TRBV5-4 and J usage is TRBJ1-1; D is unresolved. This CDR3 is built from 13 residues. Trimming took 2 bases from V and 0 from J, leaving 5 bases between them. The V gene's germline CDR1 is SGHNT and CDR2 YYREEE (reference sequence). This chain's CDR3 is CASSFEMNTEAFF. The CDR3 nucleotides are TGTGCCAGCAGCTTCGAAATGAACACTGAAGCTTTCTTT.

This clonotype was seen at least ten times. The chain links TRBV11-2 to TRBJ1-1; D perhaps matches TRBD1 (6 bases). Germline assignment: CDR1 SGHAT and CDR2 FQNNGV. V shed 5 bases and J shed 10 bases, with 14 bases lying between them. The CDR3 covers 12 residues. Written as DNA, the CDR3 is TGTGCCAGCAGCCCCGGGGGCCAACGAGCTTTCTTT. Its translation: CASSPGGQRAFF. Supplemented by reference TRBV11-2 and TRBJ1-1, the full variable domain reads EAGVAQSPRYKIIEKRQSVAFWCNPISGHATLYWYQQILGQGPKLLIQFQNNGVVDDSQLPKDRFSAERLKGVDSTLKIQPAKLEDSAVYLCASSPGGQRAFFGQGTRLTVV.

The DNA of the CDR3 is TGTGCCAGCAGTTTACGGGACACCAATTCACCCCTCCACTTT. It encodes CASSLRDTNSPLHF. This chain joins TRBV12-3 or TRBV12-4 and TRBJ1-6; possible D gene TRBD1, 6 bases. CDR3 length: 14 residues. V gave up 2 bases and J gave up 7 bases, with 9 bases separating them.

This clonotype was counted at least ten times. The chain carries TRBV5-1 and TRBJ1-2; D not resolved. CDR1 and CDR2 (germline): SGHRS, YFSETQ. CDR3 length equals 12 residues. The V and J ends lost 2 bases and 6 bases respectively, with 8 bases between them. Here the CDR3 reads CASSFEQNGYTF. The CDR3, as DNA: TGCGCCAGCAGCTTCGAACAGAATGGCTACACCTTC.

The genes are TRBV6-1 and TRBJ1-5, with D hard to call. The CDR3 is 14 residues long. The germline gives CDR1 MNHNS, CDR2 SASEGT. The V and J ends lost 8 bases and 1 base respectively, with 12 bases between them. CDR3 sequence: CASSTRLSNQPQHF. DNA for the CDR3: TGTGCCAGCTCCACCCGACTAAGCAATCAGCCCCAGCATTTT.

The chain has TRBV6-5 and TRBJ2-7; TRBD1 aligns across 8 bases. In germline, CDR1 is MNHEY, CDR2 SVGAGI. The CDR3 extends over 14 amino acids. Trimming took 10 bases from V and 3 from J; bases not matched to a gene: 11. The chain's CDR3 is CATMPGQASYEQYF. For the CDR3, the DNA is TGTGCCACCATGCCGGGACAGGCCAGCTACGAGCAGTACTTC.

The J gene is TRBJ2-2, the V gene TRBV7-2; D ambiguous. The V and J ends lost 4 bases and 6 bases respectively, with 15 bases between them. This CDR3 is 15 amino acids long. Germline V gives CDR1 SGHTA, CDR2 FQGNSA. In DNA, the CDR3 is TGTGCCAGCAGCTCGACCCCCCGCGCGTCCGGGGAGCTGTTTTTT. Translated: CASSSTPRASGELFF.

The rearrangement uses TRBV20-1 and TRBJ2-5; 12 bases are a match to TRBD2. The length of the CDR3 is 15 residues. The germline gives CDR1 DFQATT, CDR2 SNEGSKA (reference sequence). After removal of 3 bases from V and 4 bases from J, the junction contained 6 bases not matched to a gene. Written as DNA, the CDR3 is TGCAGTGCTAGCCGTACTAGCGGGGGGACAGAGACCCAGTACTTC. Translating it yields CSASRTSGGTETQYF.

This clonotype showed up many times. Here the CDR3 reads CASGRSGQIISTDTQYF. The CDR3, as DNA: TGTGCCAGCGGCAGGTCGGGACAGATAATTAGCACAGATACGCAGTATTTT. This chain joins TRBV7-9 and TRBJ2-3; 7 bases map to TRBD1. This CDR3 region has 17 residues. Germline CDR1 and CDR2: SEHNR and FQNEAQ (reference sequence). Germline trimming cut 8 bases from V and 0 bases from J; bases unmatched to any gene: 14.

Only a few counts were recorded for this clonotype. The rearrangement links TRBV2 to TRBJ2-5, with 7 bases matching TRBD2. Losses at the gene ends were 5 bases for V and 2 bases for J; bases not matched to a gene: 8. The CDR3 covers 15 residues. The germline V gene encodes CDR1 SNHLY and CDR2 FYNNEI. The CDR3 here is CASSRGLEFQETQYF. The CDR3, as DNA: TGTGCCAGCAGTCGCGGACTAGAGTTTCAAGAGACCCAGTACTTC.

This clonotype was counted between two and nine times. The chain joins TRBV7-2 to TRBJ2-4; the D is unclear. This CDR3 region has 15 residues. Trimming stripped 5 bases from V and 5 bases from J, with 16 bases between. Germline-derived CDR1 and CDR2 are SGHTA and FQGNSA. CDR3 residues: CASSPSQGRQNIQYF. CDR3 nucleotides: TGTGCCAGCAGCCCTAGTCAAGGTCGTCAAAACATTCAGTACTTC.

This chain uses TRBV27 with TRBJ2-2; TRBD2 might be the D (5 bases). Germline V gene data show CDR1 as MNHEY and CDR2 as SMNVEV (reference sequence). Trimming stripped 6 bases from V and 6 bases from J, with 11 bases between. There are 13 residues in the CDR3. The CDR3 spells CASRRGSAGELFF. DNA for the CDR3: TGTGCCAGCAGGAGAGGGTCGGCCGGGGAGCTGTTTTTT.

This clonotype turned up a few times. The chain carries TRBV15 and TRBJ2-5, with D perhaps matching TRBD1 (5 bases). Germline lookup yields CDR1 LNHNV and CDR2 YYDKDF (reference sequence). The V and J ends lost 0 bases and 7 bases respectively, with 15 bases between them. The CDR3 covers 15 residues. The CDR3 DNA reads as TGTGCCACCAGCAGAGATCTAGGGGTCGGCGGGACCCAGTACTTC. Amino acids: CATSRDLGVGGTQYF. The whole variable domain, remainder taken from reference TRBV15 and TRBJ2-5, is DAMVIQNPRYQVTQFGKPVTLSCSQTLNHNVMYWYQQKSSQAPKLLFHYYDKDFNNEADTPDNFQSRRPNTSFCFLDIRSPGLGDTAMYLCATSRDLGVGGTQYFGPGTRLLVL.

This clonotype was detected only a few times. This rearrangement joins TRBV18 to TRBJ2-7, with a possible D match to TRBD1 (5 bases). The germline V gene encodes CDR1 KGHSH and CDR2 LQKENI. V lost 6 bases to trimming and J lost 3 bases, with 12 bases between them. The CDR3 consists of 13 residues. This CDR3 reads CASSRQTSYEQYV. CDR3 nucleotides: TGTGCCAGCTCCCGACAGACGAGCTACGAGCAGTACGTC.

This clonotype came up a few times. DNA for the CDR3: TGCAGTGCTAGACCTAGGACTAGCGGAACCTACGAGCAGTACTTC. It specifies CSARPRTSGTYEQYF. The chain uses TRBV20-1 and TRBJ2-7; 10 bases align to TRBD2. This CDR3 has 15 residues. Germline V gene data show CDR1 as DFQATT and CDR2 as SNEGSKA (reference sequence). J gave up 2 bases and V 2 bases, and 6 bases lay outside the gene matches.

This clonotype came up many times. The J gene is TRBJ2-3, the V gene TRBV5-1, with D perhaps TRBD1 or TRBD2 (5 bases each). In germline, CDR1 is SGHRS, CDR2 YFSETQ. V was trimmed by 4 bases and J by 1 base, leaving 10 bases between them. The CDR3 totals 14 residues. This CDR3 is CASSGRDGTDTQYF. CDR3 nucleotides: TGCGCCAGCAGCGGCCGGGACGGCACAGATACGCAGTATTTT.

This clonotype has ten or more counts. The CDR3: CASSGTTGPRQYF. In DNA form, the CDR3 reads TGCGCCAGCAGCGGGACGACAGGACCTCGGCAGTACTTC. The rearrangement uses TRBV5-1 and TRBJ2-7, with a weak D call TRBD1 (6 bases). The V end was cut by 4 bases, the J end by 9 bases, with 17 bases between. This CDR3 comprises 13 residues. Germline CDR1 is SGHRS and CDR2 is YFSETQ. Based on the CDR3 plus reference TRBV5-1 and TRBJ2-7, the full variable domain is KAGVTQTPRYLIKTRGQQVTLSCSPISGHRSVSWYQQTPGQGLQFLFEYFSETQRNKGNFPGRFSGRQFSNSRSEMNVSTLELGDSALYLCASSGTTGPRQYFGPGTRLTVT.

This clonotype was recorded a few times. The chain carries TRBV19 and TRBJ2-1; D gene unclear. The CDR3 totals 15 residues. Trimming took 6 bases from V and 0 from J, leaving 12 bases between them. Germline CDR1 reads LNHDA; CDR2 reads SQIVND (reference sequence). CDR3 amino acids: CASSRPSSSYNEQFF. The CDR3 nucleotides read TGTGCCAGTAGCCGTCCGAGTAGCTCCTACAATGAGCAGTTCTTC.

The genes are TRBV9 and TRBJ1-2; D remains ambiguous. CDR1 is SGDLS, CDR2 YYNGEE, per germline. V was cut by 5 bases and J by 7 bases, with 9 bases left in between. CDR3 length: 11 residues. The CDR3, as DNA: TGTGCCAGCAGTAGGGAATTTGGCTACACCTTC. Amino acid sequence: CASSREFGYTF. Using reference TRBV9 and TRBJ1-2 for the parts outside the CDR3, the full variable domain is DSGVTQTPKHLITATGQRVTLRCSPRSGDLSVYWYQQSLDQGLQFLIQYYNGEERAKGNILERFSAQQFPDLHSELNLSSLELGDSALYFCASSREFGYTFGSGTRLTVV.

This chain links TRBV3-1 with TRBJ2-7, with 10 bases fitting TRBD2. V gave up 4 bases and J gave up 2 bases; unmatched junction bases: 5. Germline V lookup: CDR1 LGHDT, CDR2 YNNKEL (reference sequence). This CDR3 has 15 residues. CDR3 DNA sequence: TGTGCCAGCAGCCCCGGCCTAGCGGGGGCCTACGAGCAGTACGTC. Amino acids: CASSPGLAGAYEQYV.